The 30 T cell receptor beta chains below come from one sample, sequenced in a study of cytotoxic CD8 clonotypes in ibrutinib-treated CLL. Some clones are missing from TCRdb's copy, which holds only in-frame ones; the method was immunoSEQ multiplex PCR. The profile covers 250,000 to 350,000 clones, with 65% to 85% appearing a single time and approximately 5.1% taken by the ten largest. The starting material was PBMCs, obtained at disease progression, from a patient treated with ibrutinib. Receptors were obtained from a human donor with chronic lymphocytic leukemia.

This chain uses TRBV7-2 with TRBJ2-7; the match to TRBD2 covers 13 bases. V was pared by 6 bases and J by 7 bases, with 9 bases of the junction left unmatched. This CDR3 region has 15 residues. Germline assignment: CDR1 SGHTA and CDR2 FQGNSA. CDR3 sequence reads: CASRRTSGSQGEQYF. The CDR3 bases are TGTGCCAGCAGACGGACTAGCGGGAGCCAGGGGGAGCAGTACTTC.

The rearrangement uses TRBV13 and TRBJ1-5; 12 nucleotides match TRBD1. Germline V CDR1 and CDR2: PRHDT, FYEKMQ (reference sequence). The CDR3 has 17 residues. Trimming took 5 bases from V and 6 from J; bases not matched to a gene: 11. The CDR3 coding sequence is TGTGCCAGCAGCATTCGTGTAGGGACAGGGGGCGGTCAGCCCCAGCATTTT. The encoded protein is CASSIRVGTGGGQPQHF.

The chain combines TRBV27 with TRBJ1-4, with a tentative D call TRBD1 (6 bases). The CDR3 loop spans 13 amino acids. From germline, CDR1 is MNHEY and CDR2 SMNVEV (reference sequence). V lost 4 bases and J lost 8, with 11 bases in between. CDR3: CASSWGQGEKLFF. CDR3 coding DNA: TGTGCCAGCAGTTGGGGACAAGGAGAAAAACTGTTTTTT. The entire variable domain, with the rest obtained from reference TRBV27 and TRBJ1-4, is as follows: EAQVTQNPRYLITVTGKKLTVTCSQNMNHEYMSWYRQDPGLGLRQIYYSMNVEVTDKGDVPEGYKVSRKEKRNFPLILESPSPNQTSLYFCASSWGQGEKLFFGSGTQLSVL.

This chain links TRBV20-1 with TRBJ2-7, with unresolved D. Germline loops: CDR1 DFQATT, CDR2 SNEGSKA (reference sequence). Between the trimmed V and J ends, which lost 7 bases and 4 bases, there was a span of 11 bases. CDR3 length equals 11 residues. The CDR3 DNA reads TGCAGTGTAAAGTCCGGGTACGAGCAGTACTTC. Translated, it gives CSVKSGYEQYF.

J is TRBJ1-3 and V is TRBV30; 7 positions match TRBD1. The germline gives CDR1 GTSNPN, CDR2 SVGIG (reference sequence). This CDR3 has 20 residues. Unmatched junction bases numbered 19, after V lost 0 bases and J lost 2 bases. The CDR3 DNA is TGTGCCTGGAGTGTAAATAAGGACAGGTCCCTATGTGCGACTGGAAACACCATATATTTT. Translating gives CAWSVNKDRSLCATGNTIYF.

In nucleotides, the CDR3 is TGCAGCGTTGTCTCGACACCCATGAACACTGAAGCTTTCTTT. Translation gives CSVVSTPMNTEAFF. The rearrangement links TRBV29-1 to TRBJ1-1; no clear D gene. Trimming stripped 4 bases from V and 0 bases from J, with 12 bases between. Looked up from germline, CDR1 is SQVTM and CDR2 is ANQGSEA. The CDR3 is 14 residues long.

CDR3 loop: CASSPGLPNTDTQYF. In DNA form, the CDR3 reads TGTGCCAGCAGTCCGGGACTACCCAATACAGATACGCAGTATTTT. The rearrangement uses TRBV6-5 and TRBJ2-3, with 7 nucleotides matching TRBD2. Germline trimming cut 5 bases from V and 3 bases from J; bases unmatched to any gene: 8. In germline, CDR1 is MNHEY, CDR2 SVGAGI. The CDR3 loop spans 15 amino acids.

The chain links TRBV19 to TRBJ1-5, with 7 bases aligning to TRBD1. The length of the CDR3 is 13 residues. Germline CDR1 is LNHDA and CDR2 is SQIVND (reference sequence). J gave up 7 bases and V 7 bases, and 7 bases lay outside the gene matches. This chain's CDR3 is CASTDRVGQPQHF. The CDR3 DNA reads TGTGCCAGTACAGACAGGGTCGGGCAGCCCCAGCATTTT.

Concerning this clone: Germline and junction disagree at one end, which may indicate a read error. CDR3 loop: CASSPLGNQPQHF. CDR3 bases: TGTGCCAGCAGCCCCCTTGGCAACCAGCCCCAGCATTTT. The V and J genes are TRBV28 and TRBJ1-5, with unresolved D. The germline gives CDR1 MDHEN, CDR2 SYDVKM. The CDR3 covers 13 residues.

V usage is TRBV28 and J usage is TRBJ1-1; 7 bases map to TRBD1. Germline V gives CDR1 MDHEN, CDR2 SYDVKM. The CDR3 length is 14 residues. V trimming: 7 bases; J trimming: 2 bases; junction bases outside the gene matches: 7. For the CDR3, the DNA is TGTGCCAGCATCGCACAGGGGAAAAACACTGAAGCTTTCTTT. Translation: CASIAQGKNTEAFF.

The gene calls are TRBV5-4 and TRBJ2-7; 9 bases line up with TRBD1. Germline CDR1 SGHNT, CDR2 YYREEE (reference sequence). V shed 3 bases and J 12 bases; nucleotides not matched to a gene: 13. This CDR3 has 14 residues. DNA of the CDR3: TGTGCCAGCAGCTCATCCGGACTTAGGGACAGGGTGTACTTC. Protein: CASSSSGLRDRVYF.

This clone was detected only a few times. Other DNA sequences of this sample code for an identical CDR3. The V gene is TRBV5-1, the J gene TRBJ2-3; no definite D call. Germline V gives CDR1 SGHRS, CDR2 YFSETQ. V was cut by 0 bases and J by 6 bases, with 5 bases left in between. CDR3 length: 12 residues. The CDR3 nucleotides are TGCGCCAGCAGCTTGGGTTGGGATACGCAGTATTTT. It yields the protein CASSLGWDTQYF. Supplemented by reference TRBV5-1 and TRBJ2-3, the full variable domain reads KAGVTQTPRYLIKTRGQQVTLSCSPISGHRSVSWYQQTPGQGLQFLFEYFSETQRNKGNFPGRFSGRQFSNSRSEMNVSTLELGDSALYLCASSLGWDTQYFGPGTRLTVL.

The J gene is TRBJ2-5, the V gene TRBV11-3; D possibly corresponds to TRBD1 (6 bases). Germline V gene lookup returns CDR1 SGHNT and CDR2 YENEEA. The CDR3 has 14 amino acids. V lost 3 bases, J lost 3 bases, and 11 bases lay in between. The CDR3 sequence is CASSFWDKEETQYF. In DNA form, the CDR3 reads TGTGCCAGCAGCTTTTGGGACAAAGAAGAGACCCAGTACTTC.

The chain uses TRBV7-2 and TRBJ2-7; 8 nucleotides line up with TRBD1. J gave up 3 bases and V 5 bases, and 9 bases lay outside the gene matches. Germline V gives CDR1 SGHTA, CDR2 FQGNSA. This CDR3 spans 15 amino acids. As DNA, the CDR3 is TGTGCCAGCAGCCTAGGACAGGGCCGAGGCTACGAGCAGTACTTC. It translates to CASSLGQGRGYEQYF. The entire variable domain, with the rest obtained from reference TRBV7-2 and TRBJ2-7, is as follows: GAGVSQSPSNKVTEKGKDVELRCDPISGHTALYWYRQSLGQGLEFLIYFQGNSAPDKSGLPSDRFSAERTGGSVSTLTIQRTQQEDSAVYLCASSLGQGRGYEQYFGPGTRLTVT.

The rearrangement joins TRBV19 to TRBJ2-5, with 13 bases fitting TRBD2. The CDR3 sequence is 14 residues long. Germline values: CDR1 LNHDA, CDR2 SQIVND (reference sequence). Trimming cost V 6 bases and J 4 bases; bases outside gene matches: 2. This CDR3 reads CASRRTSGGETQYF. The CDR3 DNA is TGTGCCAGTAGAAGGACTAGCGGGGGAGAGACCCAGTACTTC.

The J gene is TRBJ1-4, the V gene TRBV7-9, with 9 bases matching TRBD1. The ends lost 5 bases at V and 7 bases at J; junction bases unmatched: 11. The length of the CDR3 is 16 residues. Per the germline V gene, CDR1 is SEHNR and CDR2 is FQNEAQ (reference sequence). The CDR3 protein is CASSPVHRGPGEKLFF. The CDR3 DNA follows: TGTGCCAGCAGCCCGGTCCACAGGGGGCCGGGTGAAAAACTGTTTTTT.

CDR3 region: CASGLGQSQGTNEKLFF. CDR3 coding DNA: TGTGCTAGTGGTTTGGGGCAATCACAGGGAACTAATGAAAAACTGTTTTTT. V and J are TRBV12-5 and TRBJ1-4; possible D gene TRBD1, 6 bases. Germline lookup yields CDR1 LGHNT and CDR2 FRNRAP. The V gene lost 1 base and the J gene lost 1 base, with 13 bases spanning the gap. The CDR3 runs to 17 residues.

V gene TRBV10-2 combines with J gene TRBJ2-7, with D unresolved. Between the trimmed V and J ends, which lost 6 bases and 7 bases, there was a span of 13 bases. The CDR3 contains 12 residues. Per the germline V gene, CDR1 is WSHSY and CDR2 is SAAADI. This chain's CDR3 is CASRHLLGEQYF. CDR3 sequence (DNA): TGCGCCAGCAGACATCTCCTTGGGGAGCAGTACTTC.

The rearrangement uses TRBV7-8 and TRBJ2-7; TRBD1 matches at 12 bases. Germline lookup yields CDR1 SGHVS and CDR2 FQNEAQ. With 5 bases clipped from V and 0 bases from J, the junction kept 14 bases outside the gene matches. This CDR3 comprises 19 residues. The CDR3 DNA follows: TGTGCCAGCAGCACCCCCGGGGGGACAGGGGGCTCGAACTCCTACGAGCAGTACTTC. Translated, it gives CASSTPGGTGGSNSYEQYF.

This clone was seen just once. This sequence joins TRBV4-1 and TRBJ2-7; 11 nucleotides agree with TRBD2. Germline V lookup: CDR1 MGHRA, CDR2 YSYEKL. The V segment lost 0 bases and the J segment 4 bases; nucleotides outside the gene matches: 5. CDR3 size: 16 residues. CDR3 residues: CASSQESRTSGYEQYF. CDR3 in DNA: TGCGCCAGCAGCCAAGAAAGCCGGACTAGCGGGTACGAGCAGTACTTC.

The chain carries TRBV4-3 and TRBJ2-1; TRBD2 matches 7 bases. V gave up 0 bases and J gave up 0 bases; unmatched junction bases: 8. CDR1 and CDR2 from the germline V gene are LGHNA and YSLEER. There are 18 residues in the CDR3. The CDR3 is CASSQDLIAGGSYNEQFF. Written as DNA, the CDR3 is TGCGCCAGCAGCCAAGATTTGATAGCGGGCGGCTCCTACAATGAGCAGTTCTTC.

This clone has just one count. This chain uses TRBV29-1 with TRBJ2-7; 9 bases match TRBD1. The CDR3 is 13 residues long. V lost 7 bases and J lost 5; bases outside the gene matches: 9. CDR1 is SQVTM and CDR2 is ANQGSEA in the germline V gene. CDR3 protein: CSAGTGLSNEQYF. Written as DNA, the CDR3 is TGCAGCGCCGGGACAGGGCTTTCAAACGAGCAGTACTTC.

The rearrangement joins TRBV6-5 to TRBJ1-2; TRBD1 might be the D (5 bases). CDR3 size: 12 residues. The V end was cut by 6 bases, the J end by 4 bases, with 9 bases between. CDR1 is MNHEY, CDR2 SVGAGI, per germline. CDR3 protein: CASRGTGYGYTF. DNA of the CDR3: TGTGCCAGCAGAGGGACGGGCTATGGCTACACCTTC.

In its sample, this clone was seen a few times. CDR3 residues: CASRGRGAQHF. CDR3 sequence (DNA): TGTGCCAGCCGTGGGCGGGGGGCCCAGCATTTT. The chain couples TRBV2 to TRBJ1-5; D is perhaps TRBD1 (5 bases). CDR1 is SNHLY, CDR2 FYNNEI, per germline. There are 11 residues in the CDR3. V lost 8 bases and J lost 11, with 13 bases in between.

The chain combines TRBV5-4 with TRBJ2-2; either TRBD1 or TRBD2 may fit D (5 bases each). V was cut by 5 bases and J by 7 bases, with 18 bases left in between. CDR1 and CDR2 (germline): SGHNT, YYREEE (reference sequence). CDR3 length: 15 residues. This CDR3 reads CASRNGTSSVGELFF. The CDR3 DNA sequence: TGTGCCAGCAGGAATGGGACCAGTAGCGTCGGGGAGCTGTTTTTT.

V is TRBV2 and J is TRBJ2-7, with 8 bases fitting TRBD2. Germline CDR1 is SNHLY and CDR2 is FYNNEI. V shed 2 bases, J shed 3 bases, and the junction held 9 bases outside the gene matches. The CDR3 covers 16 residues. CDR3 in DNA: TGTGCCAGCAGTGAAAGGGCTAGCGGGTGGAGCTACGAGCAGTACTTC. It encodes CASSERASGWSYEQYF.

V and J are TRBV29-1 and TRBJ2-6; 8 positions match TRBD2. The CDR3 contains 13 residues. Germline V gene sequence: CDR1 SQVTM, CDR2 ANQGSEA. Losses at the gene ends were 4 bases for V and 7 bases for J; bases not matched to a gene: 3. The CDR3 protein is CSVAGGVANVLTF. CDR3 coding DNA: TGCAGCGTTGCGGGGGGGGTTGCCAACGTCCTGACTTTC.

The chain uses TRBV9 and TRBJ2-2; TRBD1 matches 9 bases. The CDR3 runs 19 residues. The trim removed 4 bases at V and 0 bases at J, leaving 13 bases unmatched. Germline V lookup: CDR1 SGDLS, CDR2 YYNGEE. Written as DNA, the CDR3 is TGTGCCAGCAGCTCACCCCGGGACAGGGCAGCCTCGAACACCGGGGAGCTGTTTTTT. Translating gives CASSSPRDRAASNTGELFF.

V is TRBV7-9 and J is TRBJ2-5; D unresolved. Germline-derived CDR1 and CDR2 are SEHNR and FQNEAQ (reference sequence). V was shortened by 3 bases and J by 2 bases, with 13 bases between the two germline ends. The CDR3 spans 15 residues. In DNA form, the CDR3 reads TGTGCCAGCAGCTTCCGTGAAGCAAAGCAAGAGACCCAGTACTTC. Its protein product is CASSFREAKQETQYF.

The rearrangement uses TRBV29-1 and TRBJ2-7; D possibly corresponds to TRBD1 (5 bases). CDR3 size: 13 residues. V was clipped by 6 bases and J by 4 bases, with 16 bases between them. Germline assignment: CDR1 SQVTM and CDR2 ANQGSEA. The CDR3 region has the DNA TGCAGCGTCAGACTCCCCGGACATTACGAGCAGTACTTC. Translation gives CSVRLPGHYEQYF.